This TCR beta chain came from a study of cytomegalovirus exposure and HLA in healthy donors. Findings of the study overall: The investigators catalogued 160 or so TCR beta chains as cytomegalovirus-associated. CMV antigen specificity of a few CMV-associated chains was confirmed in vitro. Several of the most significant clusters were apparently associated with common viral pathogens in a later analysis. A missense DCLRE1C variant was associated with V- and J-gene trimming of TCR beta chains in a later analysis, and an independent cohort replicated the association.

V was pared by 8 bases and J by 1 base, with 17 bases between. Germline V gives CDR1 SNHLY, CDR2 FYNNEI. CDR3 length: 15 residues. As for this clone: Its antigen is still unknown.

With 60 Vbeta and 13 Jbeta primers, the PCR was carried out. The protocol was immunoSEQ multiplex PCR, while the TCRdb copy is restricted to in-frame clones and leaves out a portion. The profile shows fewer than 250,000 clones, about four fifths of them singletons. The rearrangement uses TRBV2 and TRBJ1-1, with a tentative D call TRBD1 (5 bases). This TCR was recovered from a man under 40 in good health and CMV-seropositive. What was sequenced was PBMCs. CDR3 DNA: TGTGCCAGCGGCGGACACCGGGGGAGGAACACTGAAGCTTTCTTT. Amino acid sequence: CASGGHRGRNTEAFF.